The present entry profiles one TCR beta chain with its context. What it binds is unknown. This specimen comes from a study of cytomegalovirus exposure and HLA in healthy donors. As for the study in general: In a later analysis, the roughly 130 validation repertoires were reported to have used the same platform as the 550 to 850 first-cohort repertoires.

Study results and limitations: In vitro, three CMV-associated chains proved specific for CMV antigens.

Sequencing used immunoSEQ multiplex PCR; TCRdb keeps in-frame clones, though not all of them. The data hold around 60,000 clones, with 92% observed a single time. Germline V gives CDR1 SGHDT, CDR2 YYEEEE. V lost 4 bases and J lost 0; bases outside the gene matches: 10. The CDR3 consists of 17 residues. The chain combines TRBV5-6 with TRBJ2-3, with TRBD2 matching over 8 bases. The sequence was collected from a woman aged 18-35 years in good health and CMV-seronegative. The sample was PBMCs. This CDR3 is CASSLAGHYPSTDTQYF. CDR3 DNA: TGTGCCAGCAGCCTAGCGGGCCACTATCCTAGCACAGATACGCAGTATTTT.